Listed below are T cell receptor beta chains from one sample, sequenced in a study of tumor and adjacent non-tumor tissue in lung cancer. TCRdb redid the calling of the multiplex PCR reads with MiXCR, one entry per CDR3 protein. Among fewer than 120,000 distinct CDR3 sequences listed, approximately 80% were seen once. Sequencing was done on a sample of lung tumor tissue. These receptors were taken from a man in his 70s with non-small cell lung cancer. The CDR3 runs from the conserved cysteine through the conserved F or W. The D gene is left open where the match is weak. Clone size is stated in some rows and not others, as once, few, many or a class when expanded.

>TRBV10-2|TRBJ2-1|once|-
CASKSPGPSSHEQLF
TGCGCCAGCAAGTCCCCGGGACCTTCTTCTCATGAGCAGCTCTTC
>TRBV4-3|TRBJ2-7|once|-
CASRHITKGFHEQYF
TGCGCCAGCAGGCACATCACCAAGGGGTTCCACGAGCAGTATTTC
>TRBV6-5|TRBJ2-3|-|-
CASRMDSTDTQYF
TGTGCCAGCAGAATGGACAGTACAGATACGCAGTATTTT
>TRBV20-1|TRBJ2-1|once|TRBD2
CSAIDPSGGTGWDEQLF
TGCAGTGCTATAGATCCCAGCGGGGGGACCGGTTGGGATGAGCAGTTGTTC
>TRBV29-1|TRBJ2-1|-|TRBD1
CGVEAGGESQFF
TGCGGCGTTGAGGCAGGGGGAGAGTCCCAGTTCTTC
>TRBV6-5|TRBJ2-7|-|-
CVSSYVKGTYEQYF
TGTGTCAGCAGTTACGTGAAGGGGACCTACGAGCAGTATTTC
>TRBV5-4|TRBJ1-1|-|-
CATSFDKGSTEAFF
TGTGCCACCAGCTTCGACAAGGGATCGACTGAAGCTTTCTTT
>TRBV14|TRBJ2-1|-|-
CASSPFLGDHNLESF
TGTGCCAGCAGCCCCTTCTTGGGGGACCATAATCTAGAGTCCTTC
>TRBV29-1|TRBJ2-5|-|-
CSAKPYFQTGQKTQYF
TGCAGTGCCAAACCCTACTTCCAGACAGGTCAAAAGACCCAGTACTTC
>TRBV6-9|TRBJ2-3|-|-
CASSYSGQRTDTYYF
TGTGCCAGCAGTTATTCGGGGCAACGCACAGATACGTACTATTTT
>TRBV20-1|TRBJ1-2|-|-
CSAKTRGSAGYTF
TGCAGTGCCAAGACACGGGGCTCGGCTGGCTACACCTTC
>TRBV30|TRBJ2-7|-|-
CAGKSVSYEQYF
TGTGCCGGAAAGTCTGTCTCCTACGAGCAGTACTTC
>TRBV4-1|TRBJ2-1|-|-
CDSSRSSGGSYNEQFF
TGCGACAGCAGCCGATCTAGTGGGGGCTCCTACAATGAGCAGTTCTTC
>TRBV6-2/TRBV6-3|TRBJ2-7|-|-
CARNSQGGLYSYEQYF
TGTGCCAGAAATTCCCAGGGGGGGCTCTACAGCTACGAGCAGTACTTC
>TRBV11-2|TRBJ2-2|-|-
CASSSVGTVIAGELFF
TGTGCCAGCAGCTCAGTGGGCACAGTGATTGCCGGGGAGCTGTTTTTT
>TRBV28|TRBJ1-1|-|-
CASIGKGIGTSEGFF
TGTGCCAGCATCGGGAAGGGGATTGGTACCTCTGAAGGTTTCTTT
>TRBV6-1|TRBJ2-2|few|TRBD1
CASSEYWTGTTGELFF
TGTGCCAGCAGTGAATACTGGACAGGGACCACCGGGGAGCTGTTTTTT
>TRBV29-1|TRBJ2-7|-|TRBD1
CSVDDPGGLSYEQYF
TGCAGCGTTGACGATCCAGGGGGCCTGAGTTACGAGCAGTACTTC
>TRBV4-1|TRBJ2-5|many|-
CASSQGWTDKETQYF
TGCGCCAGCAGCCAAGGTTGGACAGACAAAGAGACCCAGTACTTC
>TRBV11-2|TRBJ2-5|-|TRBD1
CASSLGTGGVGETQYF
TGTGCCAGCAGCCTGGGGACAGGGGGTGTTGGGGAGACCCAGTACTTC
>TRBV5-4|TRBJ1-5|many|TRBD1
CASSHGGGQLFWQPQHF
TGTGCCAGCAGCCACGGAGGGGGACAGCTATTTTGGCAGCCCCAGCATTTT
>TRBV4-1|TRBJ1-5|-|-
CASIQSSSIYSNQSQHF
TGCGCCAGCATCCAGAGTAGCAGCATTTATAGCAATCAGTCCCAGCATTTT
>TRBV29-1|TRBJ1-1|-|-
CSVERGAAGTEVFF
TGCAGCGTTGAACGGGGGGCTGCTGGCACTGAAGTTTTCTTT
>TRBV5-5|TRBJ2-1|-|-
CACSLIFGASSYNEQFF
TGTGCCTGCAGCTTGATCTTCGGGGCTAGCTCCTACAATGAGCAGTTCTTC
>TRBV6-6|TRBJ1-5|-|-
CASTPESPGFIQPQHF
TGTGCCAGCACTCCAGAGTCTCCAGGGTTTATTCAGCCCCAGCATTTT
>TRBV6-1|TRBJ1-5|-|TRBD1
CASSLQGAAQPQHF
TGTGCCAGTAGTCTACAGGGGGCCGCTCAGCCCCAGCATTTT
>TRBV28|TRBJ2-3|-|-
CASSFAGSQDIQYF
TGTGCCAGCAGTTTTGCGGGGTCACAAGATATACAGTATTTT
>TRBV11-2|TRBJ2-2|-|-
CASSLNSQSGELFF
TGTGCCAGCAGCCTGAATAGTCAGTCAGGGGAGCTGTTTTTT
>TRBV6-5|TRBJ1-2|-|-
CASSATGMDAYGYTF
TGTGCAAGCAGTGCTACAGGAATGGACGCTTATGGCTACACCTTC